Listed here are 32 T cell receptor beta chains from one sample, sequenced in a study of T cell repertoires in cytomegalovirus infection. MiXCR was run by TCRdb on the reads, yielding one entry per CDR3 protein. Of roughly 230,000 distinct CDR3 sequences in the sample, 12% were seen once. The sequenced sample was PBMCs. These receptors were obtained from a human donor in good health (CMV status not recorded). Some clones in this sample may be carry-over from other donors' samples.

In this sample, this clonotype turned up a few times. This chain links TRBV5-4 with TRBJ1-1, with 7 bases aligning to TRBD1. CDR1 and CDR2 (germline): SGHNT, YYREEE (reference sequence). V gave up 6 bases and J gave up 8 bases; unmatched junction bases: 16. The length of the CDR3 is 15 residues. The CDR3 sequence: CASNDGVPGGPEAFF. CDR3 DNA: TGTGCCAGCAACGATGGGGTCCCAGGGGGTCCCGAAGCTTTCTTT.

The rearrangement links TRBV19 to TRBJ1-1; no definite D call. Trimming took off 3 bases at V and 1 base at J, with 9 bases between the two ends. Germline V gene data show CDR1 as LNHDA and CDR2 as SQIVND (reference sequence). The CDR3 extends over 14 amino acids. CDR3 DNA: TGTGCCAGTAGTATCCCCGGCCCGAACACTGAAGCTTTCTTT. Translation: CASSIPGPNTEAFF.

This clonotype was counted at least ten times. The chain carries TRBV19 and TRBJ1-6; 7 nucleotides agree with TRBD1. Germline lookup yields CDR1 LNHDA and CDR2 SQIVND (reference sequence). The V gene end was trimmed by 5 bases and the J gene end by 9 bases; junction bases not matched to a gene: 10. CDR3 length equals 15 residues. CDR3 protein: CASSYGTEGSSPLHF. Here the CDR3 DNA reads TGTGCCAGTAGTTATGGGACAGAGGGAAGTTCACCCCTCCACTTT. Full variable domain (missing parts from reference TRBV19 and TRBJ1-6): DGGITQSPKYLFRKEGQNVTLSCEQNLNHDAMYWYRQDPGQGLRLIYYSQIVNDFQKGDIAEGYSVSREKKESFPLTVTSAQKNPTAFYLCASSYGTEGSSPLHFGNGTRLTVT.

This clonotype was observed many times. The rearrangement uses TRBV28 and TRBJ2-2, with D hard to call. Germline V gene sequence: CDR1 MDHEN, CDR2 SYDVKM. CDR3 size: 13 residues. Trimming stripped 4 bases from V and 1 base from J, with 4 bases between. The CDR3 coding sequence is TGTGCCAGCAGTTCCCAGAACACCGGGGAGCTGTTTTTT. Translated, it gives CASSSQNTGELFF.

The genes are TRBV2 and TRBJ2-5, with TRBD2 matching 7 bases. The CDR3 sequence is 14 residues long. Unmatched junction bases numbered 8, after V lost 7 bases and J lost 3 bases. Germline CDR1 and CDR2: SNHLY and FYNNEI. CDR3 nucleotides: TGTGCCAGCAAGGGAGGGATCGCTAAAGAGACCCAGTACTTC. Encoded protein: CASKGGIAKETQYF.

This clonotype showed up just a few times. The chain combines TRBV28 with TRBJ1-1; 9 bases are shared with TRBD1. The CDR3 length is 15 residues. The ends lost 6 bases at V and 5 bases at J; junction bases unmatched: 10. Germline V gene data show CDR1 as MDHEN and CDR2 as SYDVKM. CDR3: CASRTGGHAVTEAFF. The CDR3 DNA reads as TGTGCCAGCAGAACAGGGGGCCACGCCGTAACTGAAGCTTTCTTT.

The chain combines TRBV2 with TRBJ1-3; the D is unclear. The length of the CDR3 is 14 residues. Per germline, CDR1 SNHLY and CDR2 FYNNEI. The V end lost 7 bases, the J end lost 0 bases, and 10 bases lay between the germline ends. The CDR3 bases are TGTGCCAGCACCCGGAGAGACTCTGGAAACACCATATATTTT. It translates to CASTRRDSGNTIYF.

This clonotype occurred a few times. The rearrangement joins TRBV15 to TRBJ2-5, with a tentative D call TRBD1 (6 bases). CDR3 length: 14 amino acids. Germline CDR1 is LNHNV and CDR2 is YYDKDF (reference sequence). V was pared by 4 bases and J by 10 bases, with 19 bases between. CDR3 sequence: CATSINREIVIQYF. The DNA for the CDR3 is TGTGCCACCAGCATCAACAGGGAGATAGTGATCCAGTACTTC. Full variable domain (remainder filled in from reference TRBV15 and TRBJ2-5): DAMVIQNPRYQVTQFGKPVTLSCSQTLNHNVMYWYQQKSSQAPKLLFHYYDKDFNNEADTPDNFQSRRPNTSFCFLDIRSPGLGDTAMYLCATSINREIVIQYFGPGTRLLVL.

This clonotype was detected a few times. The CDR3 reads CSVGGGPRSAYNEQFF. For the CDR3, the DNA is TGCAGCGTGGGCGGGGGACCCCGGTCGGCCTACAATGAGCAGTTCTTC. The chain joins TRBV29-1 to TRBJ2-1; TRBD2 matches at 7 bases. Germline V lookup: CDR1 SQVTM, CDR2 ANQGSEA. The CDR3 extends over 16 amino acids. V shed 6 bases and J 2 bases; nucleotides not matched to a gene: 13.

This clonotype was detected many times. This sequence joins TRBV19 and TRBJ1-1; D is perhaps TRBD1 (6 bases). The CDR3 is 12 residues long. V was clipped by 9 bases and J by 0 bases, with 8 bases between them. Per the germline V gene, CDR1 is LNHDA and CDR2 is SQIVND (reference sequence). The CDR3 DNA reads as TGTGCCAGCAGGGACATGAACACTGAAGCTTTCTTT. Translation gives CASRDMNTEAFF.

This clonotype was detected a few times. V usage is TRBV4-1 and J usage is TRBJ1-2, with unresolved D. The germline gives CDR1 MGHRA, CDR2 YSYEKL. The V end was cut by 0 bases, the J end by 4 bases, with 12 bases between. The CDR3 loop spans 15 amino acids. The CDR3: CASSQDVGVPYGYTF. The CDR3 DNA follows: TGCGCCAGCAGCCAAGATGTTGGGGTCCCCTATGGCTACACCTTC.

This clonotype was counted at least ten times. J is TRBJ1-1 and V is TRBV7-3; D gene uncertain. Trimming took 2 bases from V and 3 from J, leaving 28 bases between them. The CDR3 consists of 20 residues. Looked up from germline, CDR1 is SGHTA and CDR2 is FQGTGA. CDR3 in DNA: TGTGCCAGCAGCTTAGGGCCCGGGTCTCCATCCGCCTCTCGGGACACTGAAGCTTTCTTT. Translated: CASSLGPGSPSASRDTEAFF. The complete variable domain, with remaining parts taken from reference TRBV7-3 and TRBJ1-1, reads GAGVSQTPSNKVTEKGKYVELRCDPISGHTALYWYRQSLGQGPEFLIYFQGTGAADDSGLPNDRFFAVRPEGSVSTLKIQRTERGDSAVYLCASSLGPGSPSASRDTEAFFGQGTRLTVV.

In its sample, this clonotype was seen a few times. The V gene is TRBV4-3, the J gene TRBJ1-5; D might be TRBD1 (6 bases). This CDR3 has 14 residues. Germline V gene sequence: CDR1 LGHNA, CDR2 YSLEER. Between the trimmed V and J ends, which lost 2 bases and 2 bases, there was a span of 7 bases. The CDR3 loop reads CASSQRQGNQPQHF. As DNA, the CDR3 is TGCGCCAGCAGCCAAAGACAGGGCAATCAGCCCCAGCATTTT.

This clonotype has just a few counts. The chain has TRBV19 and TRBJ1-6, with D hard to call. V was cut by 3 bases and J by 10 bases, with 10 bases left in between. This CDR3 is 13 amino acids long. The germline gives CDR1 LNHDA, CDR2 SQIVND (reference sequence). Here the CDR3 reads CASSIQPGSPLHF. CDR3 DNA: TGTGCCAGTAGTATTCAGCCCGGCTCACCCCTCCACTTT.

The rearrangement uses TRBV19 and TRBJ1-1; D ambiguous. Germline-derived CDR1 and CDR2 are LNHDA and SQIVND (reference sequence). V lost 8 bases and J lost 6, with 13 bases in between. The CDR3 has 12 amino acids. CDR3 sequence reads: CASGVKGAEAFF. The DNA of the CDR3 is TGTGCCAGTGGTGTTAAGGGCGCTGAAGCTTTCTTT. The variable domain in full, completed from reference TRBV19 and TRBJ1-1, reads DGGITQSPKYLFRKEGQNVTLSCEQNLNHDAMYWYRQDPGQGLRLIYYSQIVNDFQKGDIAEGYSVSREKKESFPLTVTSAQKNPTAFYLCASGVKGAEAFFGQGTRLTVV.

This clonotype was seen a few times. The chain recombines TRBV12-3 or TRBV12-4 with TRBJ1-5; D is undetermined. V shed 1 base and J shed 9 bases, with 4 bases lying between them. The CDR3 has 11 residues. Here the CDR3 DNA reads TGTGCCAGCAGTTTAGAAGGGCCCCAGCATTTT. Encoded protein: CASSLEGPQHF.

There are many counts of this clonotype. The chain employs TRBV7-8 and TRBJ2-6; D may be TRBD1 (5 bases). The germline V and J ends were trimmed by 5 bases and 0 bases, with 17 bases remaining between them. Germline lookup yields CDR1 SGHVS and CDR2 FQNEAQ. The CDR3 runs to 18 residues. This chain's CDR3 is CASSSRASLLSGANVLTF. The CDR3 DNA sequence: TGTGCCAGCAGCAGCAGGGCTTCTCTCCTCTCTGGGGCCAACGTCCTGACTTTC.

Many counts were recorded for this clonotype. The rearrangement joins TRBV7-2 to TRBJ1-1; D might be TRBD1 (6 bases). Germline-derived CDR1 and CDR2 are SGHTA and FQGNSA. Deletions cut 3 bases from V and 0 bases from J, with 8 bases between. The length of the CDR3 is 14 residues. CDR3 sequence reads: CASSFTGLNTEAFF. CDR3 DNA: TGTGCCAGCAGCTTCACAGGGTTGAACACTGAAGCTTTCTTT.

This clonotype was seen at least ten times. V is TRBV7-2 and J is TRBJ2-5, with D hard to call. V lost 1 base, J lost 5 bases, and 11 bases lay in between. CDR1 and CDR2 from the germline V gene are SGHTA and FQGNSA. This CDR3 spans 14 amino acids. The CDR3 sequence: CASSLGSTAETQYF. DNA of the CDR3: TGTGCCAGCAGCTTAGGGTCGACGGCGGAGACCCAGTACTTC.

The table lists this clonotype with many counts. The chain is built from TRBV7-9 and TRBJ1-2, with TRBD1 as a possible D gene (5 bases). CDR3 length: 13 amino acids. The germline CDR1 and CDR2 sequences are SEHNR and FQNEAQ (reference sequence). V dropped 3 bases and J dropped 8 bases, with 13 bases sitting between them. For the CDR3, the DNA is TGTGCCAGCAGCTTTGGGACCCAGGGAGGCTACACCTTC. Translation: CASSFGTQGGYTF. The variable domain in full, with the rest retrieved from reference TRBV7-9 and TRBJ1-2, is DTGVSQNPRHKITKRGQNVTFRCDPISEHNRLYWYRQTLGQGPEFLTYFQNEAQLEKSRLLSDRFSAERPKGSFSTLEIQRTEQGDSAMYLCASSFGTQGGYTFGSGTRLTVV.

There are many counts of this clonotype. The V call is TRBV7-2, the J call TRBJ1-3; no firm D call. V was trimmed by 1 base and J by 0 bases, leaving 10 bases between them. This CDR3 has 16 residues. The germline V gene encodes CDR1 SGHTA and CDR2 FQGNSA. The CDR3 nucleotides read TGTGCCAGCAGCTTAGGCCCGGGGAGCTCTGGAAACACCATATATTTT. It specifies CASSLGPGSSGNTIYF. The entire variable domain, with the rest obtained from reference TRBV7-2 and TRBJ1-3, is as follows: GAGVSQSPSNKVTEKGKDVELRCDPISGHTALYWYRQSLGQGLEFLIYFQGNSAPDKSGLPSDRFSAERTGGSVSTLTIQRTQQEDSAVYLCASSLGPGSSGNTIYFGEGSWLTVV.

Turning to this clonotype: Possible read error: a much larger clone is one base away. The chain has TRBV19 and TRBJ2-3; D may be TRBD2 (7 bases). The CDR3 has 14 amino acids. Germline V gene lookup returns CDR1 LNHDA and CDR2 SQIVND (reference sequence). CDR3: CASHGGRLTDTLYF. CDR3 coding DNA: TGTGCCAGTCACGGGGGGCGACTCACAGATACGCTGTATTTT. Using reference TRBV19 and TRBJ2-3 for the parts outside the CDR3, the full variable domain is DGGITQSPKYLFRKEGQNVTLSCEQNLNHDAMYWYRQDPGQGLRLIYYSQIVNDFQKGDIAEGYSVSREKKESFPLTVTSAQKNPTAFYLCASHGGRLTDTLYFGPGTRLTVL.

In this sample, this clonotype turned up many times. One end of the junction does not line up with germline, which may come from a read error. The CDR3: CASSPSTGGSDF. For the CDR3, the DNA is TGTGCCAGCAGCCCATCGACAGGGGGTAGCGACTTC. The chain joins TRBV7-2 to TRBJ2-7; 9 nucleotides align to TRBD1. The CDR3 covers 12 residues. Looked up from germline, CDR1 is SGHTA and CDR2 is FQGNSA.

This clonotype was seen ten or more times. The rearrangement joins TRBV11-2 to TRBJ2-5, with D maybe TRBD1 (6 bases). The CDR3 loop spans 15 amino acids. Per the germline V gene, CDR1 is SGHAT and CDR2 is FQNNGV. V lost 3 bases to trimming and J lost 3 bases, with 14 bases between them. The CDR3 here is CASSLYRDTKETQYF. The CDR3, as DNA: TGTGCCAGCAGCTTGTACCGGGACACAAAAGAGACCCAGTACTTC.

There are a few counts of this clonotype. This sequence joins TRBV4-3 and TRBJ1-1; D remains unclear. Trimming took 0 bases from V and 1 from J, leaving 12 bases between them. Germline lookup yields CDR1 LGHNA and CDR2 YSLEER. This CDR3 is 16 amino acids long. CDR3 protein: CASSQDSRGWNTEAFF. CDR3 in DNA: TGCGCCAGCAGCCAAGATTCCCGAGGGTGGAACACTGAAGCTTTCTTT.

The V gene is TRBV6-1, the J gene TRBJ2-3; the match to TRBD2 covers 10 bases. CDR1 and CDR2 (germline): MNHNS, SASEGT. The CDR3 totals 18 residues. The ends lost 1 base at V and 0 bases at J; junction bases unmatched: 7. The CDR3 is CASSEVWLAGASTDTQYF. The CDR3 DNA is TGTGCCAGCAGTGAAGTTTGGCTAGCGGGGGCTAGCACAGATACGCAGTATTTT.

This clonotype has a handful of counts. V usage is TRBV19 and J usage is TRBJ2-2; D not resolved. The length of the CDR3 is 17 residues. Germline V gives CDR1 LNHDA, CDR2 SQIVND (reference sequence). The V gene lost 6 bases and the J gene lost 1 base, with 18 bases spanning the gap. The CDR3 bases are TGTGCCAGTAGCATCCAAACCGTCGCGAGGAACACCGGGGAGCTGTTTTTT. Amino acid sequence: CASSIQTVARNTGELFF.

This clonotype was seen more than once but under ten times. The J gene is TRBJ2-4, the V gene TRBV28; TRBD1 might be the D (6 bases). Germline V gene lookup returns CDR1 MDHEN and CDR2 SYDVKM. V was cut by 4 bases and J by 15 bases, with 25 bases left in between. The CDR3 contains 15 residues. In DNA, the CDR3 is TGTGCCAGCAGTTCGAAAACCGGGACACCCCTAAAGAGGTACTTC. Its protein is CASSSKTGTPLKRYF.

This clonotype was recorded many times. The V call is TRBV7-2, the J call TRBJ1-1, with 9 positions matching TRBD1. The CDR3 totals 15 residues. V gave up 2 bases and J gave up 5 bases; unmatched junction bases: 6. CDR1 and CDR2 from the germline V gene are SGHTA and FQGNSA. The CDR3: CASSLRTGVGTEAFF. In DNA form, the CDR3 reads TGTGCCAGCAGCTTACGGACAGGGGTGGGGACTGAAGCTTTCTTT. The full variable domain, completed using reference TRBV7-2 and TRBJ1-1, is GAGVSQSPSNKVTEKGKDVELRCDPISGHTALYWYRQSLGQGLEFLIYFQGNSAPDKSGLPSDRFSAERTGGSVSTLTIQRTQQEDSAVYLCASSLRTGVGTEAFFGQGTRLTVV.

This clonotype came up many times. The chain links TRBV7-8 to TRBJ2-3, with 10 bases aligning to TRBD1. The CDR3 is made up of 13 amino acids. Losses at the gene ends were 5 bases for V and 9 bases for J; bases not matched to a gene: 5. Per the germline V gene, CDR1 is SGHVS and CDR2 is FQNEAQ. The CDR3 nucleotides are TGTGCCAGCAGCACTCGGACAGGGGGAACGCAGTATTTT. The encoded protein is CASSTRTGGTQYF.

Many counts were recorded for this clonotype. The chain carries TRBV20-1 and TRBJ1-2; 9 bases match TRBD1. V lost 5 bases to trimming and J lost 0 bases; unmatched junction nucleotides: 4. From germline, CDR1 is DFQATT and CDR2 SNEGSKA (reference sequence). This CDR3 region has 14 residues. CDR3 nucleotides: TGCAGTGCTGTGGACAGGGGAGCTAACTATGGCTACACCTTC. This gives the protein CSAVDRGANYGYTF.

Ten or more counts support this clonotype. This clone may be a read error of a much larger clone one base away. V and J are TRBV12-3 or TRBV12-4 and TRBJ2-5; D gene unclear. This CDR3 is built from 12 residues. V was pared by 6 bases and J by 0 bases, with 5 bases between. In DNA form, the CDR3 reads TGTGCCAGCAGCTCGTACCAAGAGACCCAGTACTTC. Amino acid sequence: CASSSYQETQYF.